This entry concerns a single T cell receptor (beta chain). Profiled with immunoSEQ multiplex PCR; TCRdb holds only in-frame clones, not every one. The repertoire holds about 50,000 clones, approximately 90% seen once, with more than 13% in the top ten. This record belongs to a study of OX40 agonist ivuxolimab in advanced cancers. V was pared by 4 bases and J by 2 bases, with 18 bases between. This CDR3 spans 16 amino acids. Germline V gene lookup returns CDR1 MGHRA and CDR2 YSYEKL. The receptor comes from an adult with an advanced solid tumor such as melanoma, head and neck, liver or kidney cancer. Sequencing used CD4+ or CD8+ T cells sorted from blood, obtained in a trial of the OX40 agonist ivuxolimab. The chain uses TRBV4-1 and TRBJ2-7; maybe TRBD2 (6 bases). DNA for the CDR3: TGCGCCAGCAGCCCCCGGGACTTCGAATCGACCTACGAGCAGTACTTC. Its translation: CASSPRDFESTYEQYF.